This T cell receptor (beta chain) was found in a study of cytomegalovirus exposure and HLA in healthy donors. Study-wide context: HLA-typed donors were the source of around 80 million unique TCRs, which an early data release held. Study findings and constraints: Overall, roughly 150 TCR beta chains were annotated as cytomegalovirus-associated.

V lost 4 bases and J 4 bases, leaving 19 bases between the germline ends. This CDR3 is built from 17 residues. Germline CDR1 is MNHEY and CDR2 is SMNVEV (reference sequence). Healthy bone marrow donors supplied every sample. On this clone: What it binds is unknown.

13 Jbeta primers and 60 Vbeta primers were used for the PCR. Sequenced by immunoSEQ multiplex PCR; TCRdb stores in-frame clones only, minus some. The profile shows tens of thousands of clones, about 74% of them singletons. The clonotype originates from a man under 40 in good health and CMV-seronegative. Sequencing used PBMCs. The gene calls are TRBV27 and TRBJ2-2, with D hard to call. CDR3: CASSSIMQASSTGELFF. In DNA form, the CDR3 reads TGTGCCAGCAGTTCCATTATGCAGGCCTCGAGCACCGGGGAGCTGTTTTTT.